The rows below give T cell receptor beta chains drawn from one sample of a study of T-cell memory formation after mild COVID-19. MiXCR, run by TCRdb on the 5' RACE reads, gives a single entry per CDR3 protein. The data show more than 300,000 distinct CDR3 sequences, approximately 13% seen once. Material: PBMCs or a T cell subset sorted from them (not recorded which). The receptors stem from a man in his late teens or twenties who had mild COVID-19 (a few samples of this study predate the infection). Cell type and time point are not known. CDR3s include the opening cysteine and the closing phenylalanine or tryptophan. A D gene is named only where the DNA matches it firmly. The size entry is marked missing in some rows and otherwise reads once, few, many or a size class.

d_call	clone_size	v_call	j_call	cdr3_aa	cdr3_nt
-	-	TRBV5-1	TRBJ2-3	CASSPGSGASTDTQYF	TGCGCCAGCAGCCCGGGGAGCGGTGCTAGCACAGATACGCAGTATTTT
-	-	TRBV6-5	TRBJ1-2	CASSYSILPGEHYGYTF	TGTGCCAGCAGTTACTCGATCCTGCCCGGGGAGCACTATGGCTACACCTTC
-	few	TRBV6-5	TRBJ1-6	CASSYWRGLLHF	TGTGCCAGCAGTTACTGGAGAGGGCTTCTCCACTTT
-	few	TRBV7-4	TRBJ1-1	CASSAPVRGNTEAFF	TGTGCCAGCAGCGCCCCCGTCCGCGGGAACACTGAAGCTTTCTTT
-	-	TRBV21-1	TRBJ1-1	CASSKIPAGSHTEAFF	TGTGCCAGCAGCAAAATCCCTGCCGGGTCCCACACTGAAGCTTTCTTT
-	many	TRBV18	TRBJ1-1	CASSPISGDTEAFF	TGTGCCAGCTCACCAATATCTGGGGACACTGAAGCTTTCTTT
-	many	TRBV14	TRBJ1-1	CASSPIQGPTEAFF	TGTGCCAGCAGCCCAATCCAGGGGCCCACTGAAGCTTTCTTT
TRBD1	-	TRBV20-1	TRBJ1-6	CSARRDREASPLHF	TGCAGTGCTAGGAGGGACAGGGAGGCTTCACCCCTCCACTTT
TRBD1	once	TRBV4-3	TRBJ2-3	CASSQGQGVRTDTQYF	TGCGCCAGCAGCCAAGGACAGGGGGTACGCACAGATACGCAGTATTTT
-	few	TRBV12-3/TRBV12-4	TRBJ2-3	CALRRGTGTTDTQYF	TGTGCCCTTCGGCGGGGGACAGGCACCACAGATACGCAGTATTTT
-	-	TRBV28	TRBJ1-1	CAGITGIWANTEAFF	TGTGCCGGAATCACAGGTATCTGGGCGAACACTGAAGCTTTCTTT
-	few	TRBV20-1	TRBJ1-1	CSAPTSAYGTEAFF	TGCAGTGCTCCTACTTCGGCCTACGGCACTGAAGCTTTCTTT
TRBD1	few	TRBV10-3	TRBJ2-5	CAISVGQKETQYF	TGTGCCATCAGCGTGGGACAGAAAGAGACCCAGTACTTC
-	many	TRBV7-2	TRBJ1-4	CASSPTQTAEKLFF	TGTGCCAGCAGCCCGACGCAAACAGCAGAAAAACTGTTTTTT
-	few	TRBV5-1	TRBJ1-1	CASSLSNTEAFF	TGCGCCAGCAGCTTAAGTAACACTGAAGCTTTCTTT
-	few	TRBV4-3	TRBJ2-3	CASSQDGRTDTQYF	TGCGCCAGCAGCCAAGACGGGCGCACAGATACGCAGTATTTT
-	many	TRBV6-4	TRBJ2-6	CASSEGDRANVLTF	TGTGCCAGCAGTGAGGGAGATAGGGCCAACGTCCTGACTTTC
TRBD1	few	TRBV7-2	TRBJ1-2	CASRPGQGARGYTF	TGTGCCAGCAGACCCGGACAGGGGGCGCGGGGCTACACCTTC
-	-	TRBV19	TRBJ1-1	CASHAFPVVGKAFF	TGTGCCAGTCACGCCTTCCCGGTGGTAGGGAAAGCTTTCTTT
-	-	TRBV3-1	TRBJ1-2	CASSQDYRGGGYTF	TGTGCCAGCAGCCAAGATTATAGGGGGGGCGGCTACACCTTC
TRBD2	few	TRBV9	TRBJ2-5	CASSPLAGPRAQYF	TGTGCCAGCAGTCCCCTAGCGGGGCCTCGGGCCCAGTACTTC
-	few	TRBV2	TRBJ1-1	CASAARREGNEAFF	TGTGCCAGCGCAGCCCGTCGGGAGGGAAATGAAGCTTTCTTT
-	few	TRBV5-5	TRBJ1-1	CASSFSQRRVENTEAFF	TGTGCCAGCAGCTTTTCCCAAAGAAGGGTAGAGAACACTGAAGCTTTCTTT
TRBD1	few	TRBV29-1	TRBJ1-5	CSVIQGYDQPQHF	TGCAGCGTCATACAGGGGTACGATCAGCCCCAGCATTTT